These T cell receptor beta chains were read from a single sample in a study of graft-versus-host responses after intestinal transplantation. These receptors lack a known antigen. TCRdb keeps only in-frame clones here, not all; method: immunoSEQ multiplex PCR. This table holds over 75,000 clones, 80% to 90% found once. Here the sequenced sample was unstimulated CD8+ T cells sorted from spleen or lymph node cells, taken before transplant. The receptor set was obtained from a human donor who was the organ donor for an intestinal transplant. Each CDR3 is given with its conserved first and last residue. The D gene is left open where the match is weak. Clone size is not always given. Where it is, it says once, few, many or a class for expanded clones.

v_gene,abundance,j_gene,d_gene,CDR3aa,CDR3nt
TRBV6-1,NA,TRBJ1-2,TRBD1,CASSTGVLGYTF,TGTGCCAGCAGCACAGGGGTTCTTGGCTACACCTTC
TRBV6-4,NA,TRBJ2-1,NA,CASSDGNEQFF,TGTGCCAGCAGTGACGGGAATGAGCAGTTCTTC
TRBV14,NA,TRBJ1-6,NA,CASSQERQGSSPLHF,TGTGCCAGCAGCCAAGAAAGGCAGGGGAGTTCACCCCTCCACTTT
TRBV9,NA,TRBJ2-7,TRBD1,CASSVQGAAYEQYF,TGTGCCAGCAGCGTACAGGGGGCGGCCTACGAGCAGTACTTC
TRBV5-6,NA,TRBJ2-3,TRBD2,CASSPGLAGGPIDTQYF,TGTGCCAGCAGCCCGGGACTAGCGGGGGGGCCGATAGATACGCAGTATTTT
TRBV7-3,NA,TRBJ2-3,TRBD2,CASSPRAGGAGDTQYF,TGTGCCAGCAGCCCACGCGCCGGGGGGGCCGGAGATACGCAGTATTTT
TRBV5-4,once,TRBJ1-2,TRBD1,CASSSGDSFYGYTF,TGTGCCAGCAGCTCAGGGGACAGCTTTTATGGCTACACCTTC
TRBV6-6,few,TRBJ1-2,TRBD1,CASSSGTGSPYGYTF,TGTGCCAGCAGTTCCGGGACAGGGAGCCCCTATGGCTACACCTTC
TRBV28,NA,TRBJ1-1,TRBD1,CASSLGTGVEAFF,TGTGCCAGCAGTTTAGGGACAGGGGTTGAAGCTTTCTTT
TRBV9,NA,TRBJ1-4,NA,CASSVRGFSNEKLFF,TGTGCCAGCAGCGTACGCGGGTTCTCTAATGAAAAACTGTTTTTT
TRBV2,NA,TRBJ2-2,TRBD1,CASRDRSYTGELFF,TGTGCCAGCAGGGACAGGTCGTACACCGGGGAGCTGTTTTTT
TRBV27,NA,TRBJ2-1,TRBD2,CAIGLAGLQGEQFF,TGTGCCATCGGACTAGCGGGGCTTCAAGGTGAGCAGTTCTTC
TRBV7-9,NA,TRBJ1-6,TRBD1,CASSLVGTGLNRESPLHF,TGTGCCAGCAGCTTAGTTGGGACAGGTCTTAATCGGGAGTCACCCCTCCACTTT
TRBV7-9,NA,TRBJ1-2,NA,CASSILGNYGYTF,TGTGCCAGCAGCATACTGGGAAACTATGGCTACACCTTC
TRBV5-1,NA,TRBJ1-4,NA,CASSLSPEVSQEKLFF,TGCGCCAGCAGCTTGTCTCCAGAAGTAAGCCAAGAAAAACTGTTTTTT
TRBV28,NA,TRBJ2-5,NA,CASSAQRDNLSGYF,TGTGCCAGCAGTGCTCAGAGGGACAACCTCTCGGGGTACTTC
TRBV5-1,NA,TRBJ2-1,NA,CASSLDGAGAPLDEQFF,TGCGCCAGCAGCTTGGATGGGGCGGGGGCCCCATTAGATGAGCAGTTCTTC
TRBV6-5,NA,TRBJ2-3,NA,CASSHGATDTQYF,TGTGCCAGCAGTCACGGAGCGACAGATACGCAGTATTTT
TRBV2,NA,TRBJ2-1,TRBD2,CASSTLWTSGLSYNEQFF,TGTGCCAGCAGTACTCTTTGGACTAGCGGGCTGTCCTACAATGAGCAGTTCTTC
TRBV5-4,NA,TRBJ1-2,TRBD1,CASSLGQEGSNYGYTF,TGTGCCAGCAGCCTGGGACAGGAAGGATCTAACTATGGCTACACCTTC
TRBV27,once,TRBJ2-1,NA,CASSFYPNEQFF,TGTGCCAGCAGCTTCTATCCCAATGAGCAGTTCTTC
TRBV28,NA,TRBJ1-1,NA,CASSSGASEAFF,TGTGCCAGCAGCTCTGGGGCTTCTGAAGCTTTCTTT
TRBV29-1,NA,TRBJ1-1,TRBD1,CSVVQGASEAFF,TGCAGCGTTGTACAGGGGGCTTCTGAAGCTTTCTTT
TRBV19,NA,TRBJ2-7,NA,CASSIGIKYEQYF,TGTGCCAGTAGTATCGGGATTAAATACGAGCAGTACTTC
TRBV28,once,TRBJ2-7,TRBD1,CASSFRGLSYEQYF,TGTGCCAGCAGTTTCAGGGGGTTGTCCTACGAGCAGTACTTC
TRBV7-9,NA,TRBJ2-7,NA,CASAPAGAREQYF,TGTGCCAGCGCCCCGGCGGGGGCCCGCGAGCAGTACTTC
TRBV28,NA,TRBJ2-1,NA,CASSSGTLDNEQFF,TGTGCCAGCAGTTCGGGGACACTGGACAATGAGCAGTTCTTC
TRBV5-1,NA,TRBJ2-5,NA,CASSWDLLGEQYF,TGCGCCAGCAGCTGGGATCTCCTTGGGGAGCAGTACTTC
TRBV7-9,NA,TRBJ1-3,TRBD1,CATNPQGQGAAGNTIYF,TGTGCCACCAACCCCCAGGGACAGGGGGCCGCTGGAAACACCATATATTTT
TRBV7-8,once,TRBJ2-2,TRBD2,CASSLRGLAGELFF,TGTGCCAGCAGCCTGCGGGGACTAGCGGGGGAGCTGTTTTTT
TRBV25-1,NA,TRBJ2-1,TRBD2,CASSWTSGYNEQFF,TGTGCCAGCAGTTGGACTAGCGGATACAATGAGCAGTTCTTC
TRBV6-5,NA,TRBJ2-7,NA,CASGRSYYEQYF,TGTGCCAGCGGCCGTTCTTACTACGAGCAGTACTTC
TRBV6-1,NA,TRBJ1-2,NA,CASSEWGTQYGYTF,TGTGCCAGCAGTGAATGGGGAACGCAATATGGCTACACCTTC
TRBV7-2,few,TRBJ1-5,TRBD1,CASSQGAGGAQPQHF,TGTGCCAGCAGCCAAGGGGCAGGGGGTGCCCAGCCCCAGCATTTT
TRBV2,NA,TRBJ2-1,TRBD2,CASRPTAAGGAYNEQFF,TGTGCCAGCAGACCAACCGCAGCGGGGGGGGCCTACAATGAGCAGTTCTTC
TRBV10-2,few,TRBJ1-3,NA,CASSEDLSGNTIYF,TGCGCCAGCAGTGAGGACTTATCTGGAAACACCATATATTTT
TRBV27,NA,TRBJ2-3,NA,CASRTGTTSTDTQYF,TGTGCCAGCAGGACAGGTACCACTAGCACAGATACGCAGTATTTT
TRBV5-1,NA,TRBJ2-7,NA,CASSLELGYEQYF,TGCGCCAGCAGCTTGGAGCTGGGATACGAGCAGTACTTC
TRBV4-1,NA,TRBJ1-1,NA,CASSQGQGLNTEAFF,TGCGCCAGCAGCCAAGGCCAGGGGCTTAACACTGAAGCTTTCTTT
TRBV6-5,NA,TRBJ2-1,TRBD2,CASRLAGGPVSEQFF,TGTGCCAGCAGACTAGCGGGGGGGCCGGTTAGTGAGCAGTTCTTC
TRBV4-1,NA,TRBJ1-6,NA,CASSQVEGNSYNSPLHF,TGCGCCAGCAGCCAAGTAGAGGGCAACTCCTATAATTCACCCCTCCACTTT
TRBV7-2,NA,TRBJ2-3,NA,CASSPTPSEADTQYF,TGTGCCAGCAGCCCGACTCCCTCCGAGGCAGATACGCAGTATTTT
TRBV5-6,NA,TRBJ2-7,NA,CASSLAVMRGREQYF,TGTGCCAGCAGCTTGGCCGTTATGCGTGGGCGCGAGCAGTACTTC
TRBV18,NA,TRBJ2-7,TRBD1,CASSSGTGNDEQYF,TGTGCCAGCTCATCCGGGACAGGGAACGACGAGCAGTACTTC